Described below is a single T cell receptor beta chain sequence and its context. The antigen is undetermined. This entry comes from a study of response to subunit inactivated influenza vaccine. Study-level findings and limits: With each seasonal influenza vaccination, the authors suggested, few new T cells are recruited.

TCRdb used MiXCR to reprocess the RT-PCR reads, holding one entry per CDR3 protein. Here the sample spans more than 450,000 distinct CDR3 sequences, approximately 12% being singletons. CDR3 length: 13 residues. Looked up from germline, CDR1 is SQVTM and CDR2 is ANQGSEA. V trimming: 4 bases; J trimming: 3 bases; junction bases outside the gene matches: 2. This clonotype was sampled from a man aged 50-60 years who received an inactivated influenza vaccine. The chain recombines TRBV29-1 with TRBJ2-5; 10 bases line up with TRBD2. This specimen consisted of PBMCs from blood, obtained on the day of vaccination. The chain's CDR3 is CSVVLAGKETQYF. The CDR3 bases are TGCAGCGTTGTACTAGCGGGGAAAGAGACCCAGTACTTC. Together with reference TRBV29-1 and TRBJ2-5, the CDR3 gives the full variable domain: SAVISQKPSRDICQRGTSLTIQCQVDSQVTMMFWYRQQPGQSLTLIATANQGSEATYESGFVIDKFPISRPNLTFSTLTVSNMSPEDSSIYLCSVVLAGKETQYFGPGTRLLVL.